This paragraph covers one TCR beta chain sequence. Its antigen remains unidentified. The sample holds no much larger clone one base away, and base qualities are not on file. The record originates from a study of identical twins (TCRdb year 2016). About the study as a whole: TCR alpha and beta repertoires from monozygotic twins, unrelated adults of various ages and cord blood were deep-sequenced to test whether fetal clonotypes persist. Replicate twin experiments were performed at different times using different library preparation protocols to rule out contamination. General conclusions and limits of the study: Because the same donors could not be followed over many years, the conclusions depended on cross-sectional statistical analysis. The excess sharing between twins in beta out-of-frame sequences was weaker because fewer shared sequences reduced the signal-to-noise ratio. Compared with coincidental sharing between unrelated individuals, out-of-frame TCR alpha sequences shared between twins had an excess of sequences with low generation probability. Invariant T cells such as MAIT and iNKT could partly confound zero-insertion analyses, although diverse VJ usage argued against such confounding for most clonotypes. In monozygotic twins, recombination models systematically underestimated out-of-frame TCR alpha sharing, but the models matched the sharing seen between unrelated individuals. Fewer insertions were carried by abundant cord blood beta clonotypes; a weaker similar trend was observed in young adult naive repertoires, while no such trend was observed in memory repertoires.

All donors were healthy Caucasians. The twin cohort consisted of three pairs of female monozygotic twins, all aged about 18 to 29 years. Peripheral blood mononuclear cells were the source from which RNA for the TCR libraries was isolated. The library relied on 5' RACE. Sequencer: Illumina HiSeq 2000. A universal primer binding site was introduced by template switching, and a unique molecular identifier was present in the final cDNA, enabling accurate counting of TCR cDNA molecules. Specific primers in the conserved constant-segment region were used to synthesize first-strand cDNA for TCR alpha and beta chains. To control for contamination, each cDNA library was double barcoded with a SMART-Mk sample barcode plus Illumina barcodes. TruSeq adapter sequences along with Illumina sample barcodes were introduced in two successive PCR steps. The Illumina HiSeq platform was used with custom primers to sequence TCR alpha and beta cDNA libraries. From the authors' description of their analysis: Raw reads were processed with MiGEC to extract unique molecular identifiers, and MiXCR was used to determine CDR3 positions. For each individual, recombination models were inferred using an EM algorithm with the repgenHMM and IGoR tools. The analysis of shared clonotypes was done with the tcR package in R, with sharing normalized by the product of cloneset sizes. Out-of-frame nonproductive sequences were analyzed to study raw recombination free of thymic and clonal selection effects. Using fastp trimming at Q25 and MiXCR clonotype assembly, TCRdb reanalyzed the public sequencing data and kept in-frame beta chains. Rows are unified per CDR3 protein, each entry keeping the most common DNA and genes. These V and J calls originate from TCRdb's pipeline instead of the authors' own analysis. This sample gives approximately 680,000 distinct CDR3 sequences in total; about 7% of them show up just once. The ten largest clones capture about 1.6% of the sample.

The data also belong to a second study, concerning yellow fever vaccine responses in identical twins. Taken from the second paper: The authors reported that the T cell response to vaccination in identical twins appeared partly convergent and partly personalized. The study precisely tracked vaccine-responding T cell clones in identical twins.

The sequenced sample was PBMCs. The sequence came from a woman younger than 30 in good health.

This receptor carries the CDR3 CASSQERRVGEQFF. The sequenced DNA is TGTGCCAGCAGCCAAGAGAGGAGAGTGGGGGAGCAGTTCTTC. The chain couples TRBV14 to TRBJ2-1, with no confidently assigned D gene. In the germline V gene, CDR1 corresponds to SGHDN and CDR2 to FVKESK. From its cysteine to its phenylalanine, the CDR3 spans 14 amino acids. Only the CDR3 region is kept as DNA, spanning 42 bases read in frame from base 1. V gives up 0 bases and J gives up 10 bases, and the segment between their germline ends measures 13 bases.